One sample yielded the 4 T cell receptor beta chains listed below, sequenced in a study of a mutant IDH1 vaccine in newly diagnosed glioma. Measured with immunoSEQ multiplex PCR; TCRdb has only the in-frame clones, and not every one. The sample includes about 60,000 clones, 75% to 90% of them seen just once. These receptors are not linked to any known antigen. Documented time point: week 23, last vaccination. What each vaccine dose contained was 300 ug of mutant IDH1 20-mer peptide, accompanied by topical imiquimod. The sequencing here drew on PBMCs, taken from a glioma patient whose treatment included an IDH1 peptide vaccine. The receptors were gathered from a man aged 18 to 29 with glioma.

This clone has only one observation. The chain uses TRBV27 and TRBJ2-3, with TRBD1 as a possible D gene (5 bases). Germline V CDR1 and CDR2: MNHEY, SMNVEV (reference sequence). There are 14 residues in the CDR3. V lost 6 bases, J lost 4 bases, and 14 bases lay in between. The CDR3 reads CASRVGPTADTQYF. The CDR3 nucleotides are TGTGCCAGCAGAGTGGGGCCGACCGCAGATACGCAGTATTTT.

The chain uses TRBV7-3 and TRBJ2-2; D remains ambiguous. Germline V gene data show CDR1 as SGHTA and CDR2 as FQGTGA. Trimming stripped 2 bases from V and 6 bases from J, with 7 bases between. The length of the CDR3 is 13 residues. CDR3 sequence (DNA): TGTGCCAGCAGCTTATGGGAATCCGGGGAGCTGTTTTTT. It translates to CASSLWESGELFF.

This clone has only one observation. The rearrangement joins TRBV18 to TRBJ1-2; perhaps TRBD1 as D (5 bases). The CDR3 covers 16 residues. V lost 6 bases to trimming and J lost 0 bases, with 17 bases between them. Germline CDR1 reads KGHSH; CDR2 reads LQKENI. The CDR3 is CASSTSDWTPNYGYTF. For the CDR3, the DNA is TGTGCCAGCTCTACCTCCGACTGGACACCTAACTATGGCTACACCTTC.

The chain carries TRBV18 and TRBJ1-1; TRBD1 matches 8 bases. This CDR3 region has 15 residues. Germline CDR1 and CDR2: KGHSH and LQKENI. V lost 3 bases and J lost 5; bases outside the gene matches: 8. As DNA, the CDR3 is TGTGCCAGCTCACCGTCAGGGGGCGGTCAAACTGAAGCTTTCTTT. This encodes CASSPSGGGQTEAFF.